This TCR beta chain came from a study of siplizumab effects on memory and regulatory T cells. The study, taken as a whole, reports: Researchers could not give a naive or memory phenotype to roughly 80-97% of proliferating CD4+ or CD8+ clones. The suppressive capacity of proliferating Tregs from siplizumab cultures remained unconfirmed. Assignment to unstimulated subsets succeeded for only a minor fraction of the alloreactive clones.

TCRdb's table, derived via immunoSEQ multiplex PCR, lists solely in-frame clones and lacks some. The data show 50,000 to 75,000 clones, with approximately 96% seen just once and 0.095% held by the top ten. Germline-derived CDR1 and CDR2 are LNHDA and SQIVND (reference sequence). V shed 5 bases and J 3 bases; nucleotides not matched to a gene: 7. The CDR3 runs 15 residues. Of note for this clone: As yet, its antigen is unknown.

Sequenced material: naive CD8+ T cells sorted from blood. The chain combines TRBV19 with TRBJ2-7; 10 bases match TRBD1. This TCR was sampled from a human donor in good health. The chain's CDR3 is CASSPGQGVFYEQYF. The DNA for the CDR3 is TGTGCCAGTAGTCCCGGACAGGGGGTGTTCTACGAGCAGTACTTC.